This entry is about one T cell receptor beta chain. This sample was taken from a study of blood T cell repertoires in COVID-19. Turning to the study itself: Samples came from the United States, Italy and Spain, spanning acute and convalescent COVID-19.

Germline CDR1 is SGHNT and CDR2 is YYREEE (reference sequence). V shed 4 bases, J shed 8 bases, and the junction held 13 bases outside the gene matches. The CDR3 is 16 residues long. The protocol was immunoSEQ multiplex PCR, while the TCRdb copy is restricted to in-frame clones and leaves out a portion. The table has about 160,000 clones, more than 75% seen once; the top ten hold roughly 2.1%. The receptor comes from a man aged 18-30 years with acute or convalescent COVID-19. Sequenced material: peripheral blood. The V call is TRBV5-4, the J call TRBJ1-4, with 8 nucleotides matching TRBD1. The CDR3 loop is CASSPRTGHGQEKLFF. The CDR3 DNA sequence: TGTGCCAGCAGCCCCCGGACAGGGCATGGCCAAGAAAAACTGTTTTTT.